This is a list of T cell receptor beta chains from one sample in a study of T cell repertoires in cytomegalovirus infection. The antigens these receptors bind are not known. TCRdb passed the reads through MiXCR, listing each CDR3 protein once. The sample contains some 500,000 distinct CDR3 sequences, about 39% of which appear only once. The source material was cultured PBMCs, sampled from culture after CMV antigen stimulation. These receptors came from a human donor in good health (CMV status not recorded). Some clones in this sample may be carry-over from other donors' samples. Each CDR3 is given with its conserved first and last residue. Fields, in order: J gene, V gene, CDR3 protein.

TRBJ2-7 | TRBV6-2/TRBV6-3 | CASSLIGGWEQYF
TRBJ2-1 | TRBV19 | CASSYGTAYNEQFF
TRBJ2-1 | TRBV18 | CASSTTMEQFF
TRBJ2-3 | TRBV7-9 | CASSPTLRGRVKSTDTQYF
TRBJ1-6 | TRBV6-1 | CASSELRANSPLHF
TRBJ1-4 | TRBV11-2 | CASSFRGTTNEKLFF
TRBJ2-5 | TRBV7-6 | CASRLHSEETQYF
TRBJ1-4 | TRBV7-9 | CASSAPGPRNEKLFF
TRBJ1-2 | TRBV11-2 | CASSLDSRGRSDGYTF
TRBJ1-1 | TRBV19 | CASSRGQGTNTEAFF
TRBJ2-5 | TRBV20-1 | CSATSRRDGETQYF
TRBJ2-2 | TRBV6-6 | CASSFQPTGRETGELFF
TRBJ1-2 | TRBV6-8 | CASSPLASNIMLGGYTF
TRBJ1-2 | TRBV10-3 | CAISDRTGQQSGYTF
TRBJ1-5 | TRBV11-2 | CASSLGPTGGGNQPQHF
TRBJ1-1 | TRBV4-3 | CASSQDPHGTEAFF
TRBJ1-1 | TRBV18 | CASSPLVMNTEAFF
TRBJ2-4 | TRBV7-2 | CARSLGGAYMAKTIQYF
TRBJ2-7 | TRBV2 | CASRGTLGGYEQYF
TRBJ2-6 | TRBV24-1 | CATVPGTSGPRDVLTF
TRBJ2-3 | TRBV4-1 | CASSQERAVGGLDTQYF
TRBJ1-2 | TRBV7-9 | CASSLNNNYGYTF
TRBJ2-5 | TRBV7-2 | CASRPRGTPDTQYF
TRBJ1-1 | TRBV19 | CASSTQLNTEAFF
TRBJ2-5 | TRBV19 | CASGWQGARETQYF
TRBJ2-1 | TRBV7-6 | CASSLRQGVYNEQFF
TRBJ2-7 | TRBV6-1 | CASSLSGVGYEQYF
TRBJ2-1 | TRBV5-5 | CASSPPGGRSEQFF
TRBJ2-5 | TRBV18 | CASSPRGSGKTQYF
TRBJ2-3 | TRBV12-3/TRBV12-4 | CASRDRVDTQYF
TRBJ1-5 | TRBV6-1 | CASIEGEENQPQHF
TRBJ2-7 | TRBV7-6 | CASSLGYASGGADPSSEQYF
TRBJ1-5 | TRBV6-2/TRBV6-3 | CASSARVRGNQPQHF
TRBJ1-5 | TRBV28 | CASTRSNQPQHF
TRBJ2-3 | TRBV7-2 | CASSTEGPDTQYF
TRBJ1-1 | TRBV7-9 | CASSLAQRNTEAFF
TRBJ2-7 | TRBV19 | CASSIGLAGASWGRYEQYF
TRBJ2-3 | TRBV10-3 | CAISDRLAGGINTQYF
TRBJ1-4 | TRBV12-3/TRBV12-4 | CASSLTGWDEKLFF
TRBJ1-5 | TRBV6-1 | CASSIGQNGGNQPQHF